This T cell receptor (beta chain) was recovered during a study of shared clonotypes between healthy human individuals. Study-level background: Contributing individuals were two females and a few males aged 18 to 49. General study findings and limits: The authors sampled blood alone, and tissue repertoires likely differ.

There are 16 residues in the CDR3. The V and J ends lost 4 bases and 6 bases, in that order; junction bases with no gene match: 10. The germline CDR1 and CDR2 sequences are SGHNT and YYREEE (reference sequence). The donors, all of them Caucasian adults, lived in Nashville, Tennessee. The data were produced by immunoSEQ multiplex PCR, yet TCRdb's version contains in-frame clones alone and is incomplete. Of roughly 450,000 clones in the sample, about four fifths were seen once. This clone was picked up a small number of times. What it binds is unknown. The clonotype was recovered from a woman between 35 and 50 years old in good health. Some clones in this sample may be carry-over from other donors' samples. The chain employs TRBV5-4 and TRBJ2-3, with 11 bases identical to TRBD2. The material sequenced was PBMCs. The CDR3 DNA reads TGTGCCAGCAGCCCAGTAGCGGGAGGGCCATTGGATACGCAGTATTTT. Translating gives CASSPVAGGPLDTQYF.